The present T cell receptor (beta chain) was sequenced within a study of response to subunit inactivated influenza vaccine. Study conclusions and caveats: The study's authors posited that every seasonal influenza vaccination enlists few new T cells.

This clonotype occurred a few times. Its cognate antigen is unknown. Trimming took 5 bases from V and 7 from J, leaving 15 bases between them. This CDR3 is built from 13 residues. Germline V gene sequence: CDR1 DFQATT, CDR2 SNEGSKA (reference sequence). TCRdb called the RT-PCR reads again in MiXCR, with one record for every CDR3 protein. Of roughly 790,000 distinct CDR3 sequences listed, about 20% are singletons. The source was PBMCs from blood, collected roughly 5 days after vaccination. This sequence was found in a man aged 50-59 years who received an inactivated influenza vaccine. The genes are TRBV20-1 and TRBJ2-1, with D perhaps matching TRBD2 (5 bases). The CDR3 bases are TGCAGTGCTTACGGCCCGGGGAGTAATGAGCAGTTCTTC. Residues: CSAYGPGSNEQFF.